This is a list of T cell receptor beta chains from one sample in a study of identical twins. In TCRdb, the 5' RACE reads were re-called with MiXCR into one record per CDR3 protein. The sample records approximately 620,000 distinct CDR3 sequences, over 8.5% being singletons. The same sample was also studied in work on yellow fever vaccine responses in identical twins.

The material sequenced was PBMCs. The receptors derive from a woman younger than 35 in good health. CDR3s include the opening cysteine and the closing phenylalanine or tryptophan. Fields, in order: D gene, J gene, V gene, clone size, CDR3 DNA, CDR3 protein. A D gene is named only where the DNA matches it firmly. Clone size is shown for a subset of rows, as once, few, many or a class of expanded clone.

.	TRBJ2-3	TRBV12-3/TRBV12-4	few	TGTGCCAGCAGTTTACTGACACGGGATACGCAGTATTTT	CASSLLTRDTQYF
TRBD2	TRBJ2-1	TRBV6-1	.	TGTGCCAGCAAAACGGGGCTAGCGGGAGCTAATGAGCAGTTCTTC	CASKTGLAGANEQFF
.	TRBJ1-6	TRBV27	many	TGTGCCAGCAGTTTATCGACAATGCCTTCACCCCTCCACTTT	CASSLSTMPSPLHF
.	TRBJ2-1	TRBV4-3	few	TGCGCCAGCAGCCAAGATCAAGTACATGAGCAGTTCTTC	CASSQDQVHEQFF
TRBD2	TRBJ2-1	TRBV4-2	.	TGTGCCAGCAGCCAAGAAACGCGCGGGAGGCTTTACAATGAGCAGTTCTTC	CASSQETRGRLYNEQFF
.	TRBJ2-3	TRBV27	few	TGTGCCAGCAGGGGGGTGTGGAGGGATACGCAGTATTTT	CASRGVWRDTQYF
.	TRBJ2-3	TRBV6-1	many	TGTGCCAGCATGCGAATGGAGCGCACAGATACGCAGTATTTT	CASMRMERTDTQYF
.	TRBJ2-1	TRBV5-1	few	TGCGCCAGCAGCTTGGGAATCTTAATAGTCGCAGGCCGGAGCTCCTACAATGAGCAGTTCTTC	CASSLGILIVAGRSSYNEQFF
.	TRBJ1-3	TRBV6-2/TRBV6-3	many	TGTGCCAGCAGAGAACATGGACGGAGTTTCTCTGGAAACACCATATATTTT	CASREHGRSFSGNTIYF
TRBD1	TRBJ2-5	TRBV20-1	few	TGCAGTGCTAGCCCAGTTAAAGACAGGGCCCAAGAGACCCAGTACTTC	CSASPVKDRAQETQYF
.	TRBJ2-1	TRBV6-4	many	TGTGCCAGCAGACGGGAGTGGGATTCGGGTGAGCAGTTCTTC	CASRREWDSGEQFF
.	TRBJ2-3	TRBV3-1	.	TGTGCCAGCAGCCCCTCTTTCACAGATACGCAGTATTTT	CASSPSFTDTQYF
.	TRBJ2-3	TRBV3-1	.	TGTGCCTCCAGCCAGAAGGAACCTAGCACACATACGCAGTATTTT	CASSQKEPSTHTQYF
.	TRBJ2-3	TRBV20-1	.	TGCAGTGCTGCCGGGGAAAACACAGATACGCAGTATTTT	CSAAGENTDTQYF
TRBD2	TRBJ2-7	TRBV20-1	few	TGCAGTGCTAGGAATAGCGGGTCAACCTACGAGCAGTACTTC	CSARNSGSTYEQYF